A single sample is the source of the 30 T cell receptor beta chains below, sequenced in a study of blood T cell repertoires in COVID-19. Measured with immunoSEQ multiplex PCR; TCRdb has only the in-frame clones, and not every one. Of hundreds of thousands of clones in the sample, 83% were seen once. Specimen: peripheral blood. The receptors stem from a woman between 50 and 59 years old who had recovered from COVID-19.

Worth noting for this clone: Different DNA sequences within this sample yield the same CDR3. The chain couples TRBV6-1 to TRBJ2-3; 14 positions match TRBD2. V lost 3 bases to trimming and J lost 4 bases; unmatched junction nucleotides: 0. Germline V lookup: CDR1 MNHNS, CDR2 SASEGT. The CDR3 length is 15 residues. The CDR3, as DNA: TGTGCCAGCAGTGAGACTAGCGGGGGGGCAGATACGCAGTATTTT. Translating gives CASSETSGGADTQYF.

The gene calls are TRBV19 and TRBJ2-7; unclear D gene. With 0 bases removed from V and 1 base from J, the gap between germline ends came to 7 bases. Germline V gives CDR1 LNHDA, CDR2 SQIVND (reference sequence). This CDR3 contains 14 residues. In DNA form, the CDR3 reads TGTGCCAGTAGTATAGACAGTTGGTCCTACGAGCAGTACTTC. This sequence encodes CASSIDSWSYEQYF.

This chain connects TRBV6-5 to TRBJ2-2, with a possible D match to TRBD1 (6 bases). Trimming shortened V by 8 bases and J by 2 bases, and 12 bases separated the two germline ends. CDR3 size: 14 residues. Germline CDR1 MNHEY, CDR2 SVGAGI. DNA for the CDR3: TGTGCCAGCTTGGGGACACTCAACACCGGGGAGCTGTTTTTT. Translation: CASLGTLNTGELFF.

The gene calls are TRBV2 and TRBJ2-7; a weak D match, TRBD1 (5 bases). V was pared by 3 bases and J by 2 bases, with 11 bases between. The CDR3 contains 14 residues. The V gene's germline CDR1 is SNHLY and CDR2 FYNNEI. Here the CDR3 reads CASSDRGPTYEQYF. In DNA, the CDR3 is TGTGCCAGCAGTGATAGGGGCCCCACCTACGAGCAGTACTTC.

V gene TRBV12-3 or TRBV12-4 combines with J gene TRBJ1-1; no definite D call. The CDR3 sequence is 12 residues long. V was cut by 3 bases and J by 4 bases, with 6 bases left in between. The CDR3 region has the DNA TGTGCCAGCAGTTTCTTTAGCACTGAAGCTTTCTTT. This sequence encodes CASSFFSTEAFF.

Turning to this clone: Other DNA sequences of this sample code for an identical CDR3. CDR3 protein: CASSPRETQYF. DNA of the CDR3: TGTGCCAGCAGCCCCCGAGAGACCCAGTACTTC. The chain links TRBV7-9 to TRBJ2-5; D call uncertain. CDR3 size: 11 residues. Per germline, CDR1 SEHNR and CDR2 FQNEAQ (reference sequence). The ends were cut back, 5 bases at V and 4 bases at J, with 5 bases in the middle.

This clone turned up a few times. V usage is TRBV5-5 and J usage is TRBJ1-6, with D unclear. This CDR3 has 13 amino acids. Germline CDR1 is SGHKS and CDR2 is YYEKEE (reference sequence). Deletions cut 0 bases from V and 6 bases from J, with 4 bases between. This CDR3 reads CASSLASNSPLHF. The DNA of the CDR3 is TGTGCCAGCAGCTTGGCCAGTAATTCACCCCTCCACTTT.

This clone occurred a few times. This chain joins TRBV7-9 and TRBJ2-1; D is unclear. Germline loops: CDR1 SEHNR, CDR2 FQNEAQ (reference sequence). The V end was cut by 5 bases, the J end by 7 bases, with 9 bases between. This CDR3 comprises 12 residues. CDR3 residues: CASSAVRNEQFF. The CDR3 DNA follows: TGTGCCAGCAGCGCCGTCAGGAATGAGCAGTTCTTC.

The gene calls are TRBV7-2 and TRBJ2-2, with D perhaps matching TRBD1 (6 bases). Trimming cost V 0 bases and J 4 bases, with 12 bases left between them. CDR3 length: 16 amino acids. Germline V gene sequence: CDR1 SGHTA, CDR2 FQGNSA. CDR3 loop: CASSLAGQGITGELFF. CDR3 bases: TGTGCCAGCAGCTTAGCGGGGCAGGGGATCACCGGGGAGCTGTTTTTT.

The V and J genes are TRBV5-4 and TRBJ2-1, with no clear D. V dropped 2 bases and J dropped 9 bases, with 18 bases sitting between them. The length of the CDR3 is 15 residues. Germline lookup yields CDR1 SGHNT and CDR2 YYREEE (reference sequence). In nucleotides, the CDR3 is TGTGCCAGCAGCTTCCCTATGGCAGGCCGAAGTGAGCAGTTCTTC. It specifies CASSFPMAGRSEQFF.

This clone was recorded once. This sequence joins TRBV29-1 and TRBJ2-5; the D gene is possibly TRBD2 (6 bases). The germline CDR1 and CDR2 sequences are SQVTM and ANQGSEA. The CDR3 totals 14 residues. V lost 7 bases and J 7 bases, leaving 22 bases between the germline ends. The CDR3 nucleotides are TGCAGCGAGGGCCTGATGTCACAGGAGGGGACCCAGTACTTC. This sequence encodes CSEGLMSQEGTQYF.

The chain has TRBV7-2 and TRBJ2-3; D is ambiguous. Trimming shortened V by 5 bases and J by 6 bases, and 12 bases separated the two germline ends. This CDR3 has 13 residues. Germline V gene data show CDR1 as SGHTA and CDR2 as FQGNSA. CDR3: CASSPLGLDTQYF. The CDR3 DNA reads as TGTGCCAGCAGCCCCCTAGGCCTGGATACGCAGTATTTT.

This chain uses TRBV6-5 with TRBJ2-3, with a possible D match to TRBD1 (6 bases). Germline V gene data show CDR1 as MNHEY and CDR2 as SVGAGI. CDR3 length: 13 residues. V was clipped by 7 bases and J by 5 bases, with 13 bases between them. CDR3 sequence (DNA): TGTGCCAGCACTGTCGGACAGAAAGATACGCAGTATTTT. Translated: CASTVGQKDTQYF.

The rearrangement links TRBV7-3 to TRBJ2-7; D unresolved. The V end was cut by 2 bases, the J end by 3 bases, with 8 bases between. The CDR3 has 13 residues. The germline V gene encodes CDR1 SGHTA and CDR2 FQGTGA. The CDR3 nucleotides are TGTGCCAGCAGCTTATGGTCCGGCTACGAGCAGTACTTC. Protein: CASSLWSGYEQYF.

The gene calls are TRBV7-2 and TRBJ1-1; 11 nucleotides line up with TRBD1. Trimming removed 1 base from V and 1 base from J; junction bases left unmatched: 2. The CDR3 is 16 amino acids. Germline loops: CDR1 SGHTA, CDR2 FQGNSA. The CDR3 sequence is CASSLEGQGANTEAFF. The CDR3 DNA is TGTGCCAGCAGCTTAGAAGGACAGGGGGCGAACACTGAAGCTTTCTTT.

This clone showed up just once. For the CDR3, the DNA is TGTGCCTCCCTGACAGGGGGCGCGGATGGCTACACCTTC. Translation gives CASLTGGADGYTF. The rearrangement joins TRBV10-3 to TRBJ1-2; 10 positions match TRBD1. The germline gives CDR1 ENHRY, CDR2 SYGVKD. Unmatched junction bases numbered 9, after V lost 11 bases and J lost 6 bases. The CDR3 loop spans 13 amino acids.

The chain is built from TRBV4-3 and TRBJ1-5; D uncertain. V was trimmed by 0 bases and J by 3 bases, leaving 15 bases between them. Germline V gene sequence: CDR1 LGHNA, CDR2 YSLEER. This CDR3 comprises 17 residues. The CDR3 nucleotides read TGCGCCAGCAGCCAAGATTGGGTCGGCAGGCCCAATCAGCCCCAGCATTTT. Amino acid sequence: CASSQDWVGRPNQPQHF.

The rearrangement links TRBV28 to TRBJ2-5, with 7 bases matching TRBD2. CDR3 length: 14 residues. Germline CDR1 is MDHEN and CDR2 is SYDVKM. J lost 1 base, V lost 2 bases, and 1 base had no gene match. This CDR3 reads CASSLAGVQETQYF. The CDR3 nucleotides read TGTGCCAGCAGTTTAGCGGGGGTCCAAGAGACCCAGTACTTC.

This chain uses TRBV7-2 with TRBJ1-1; 11 bases are shared with TRBD1. Germline values: CDR1 SGHTA, CDR2 FQGNSA. The CDR3 has 15 amino acids. The J segment lost 4 bases and the V segment lost 5 bases, leaving 6 bases of the junction unmatched. The CDR3 DNA follows: TGTGCCAGCAGCCCTGGGACAGGGGGGATCACTGAAGCTTTCTTT. Its protein product is CASSPGTGGITEAFF.

CDR3 loop: CASISGVNTEAFF. The CDR3 DNA is TGCGCCAGCATTTCAGGGGTGAACACTGAAGCTTTCTTT. V gene TRBV5-1 combines with J gene TRBJ1-1; D possibly corresponds to TRBD1 (6 bases). Trimming cost V 6 bases and J 0 bases, with 9 bases left between them. This CDR3 has 13 residues. CDR1 and CDR2 (germline): SGHRS, YFSETQ. Full variable domain (rest looked up from reference TRBV5-1 and TRBJ1-1): KAGVTQTPRYLIKTRGQQVTLSCSPISGHRSVSWYQQTPGQGLQFLFEYFSETQRNKGNFPGRFSGRQFSNSRSEMNVSTLELGDSALYLCASISGVNTEAFFGQGTRLTVV.

The chain's CDR3 is CASSDGQGTNEKLFF. CDR3 in DNA: TGCGCCAGCAGCGACGGACAGGGAACTAATGAAAAACTGTTTTTT. The chain couples TRBV5-1 to TRBJ1-4; TRBD1 matches 8 bases. This CDR3 is built from 15 residues. V was pared by 4 bases and J by 1 base, with 3 bases of the junction left unmatched. Per germline, CDR1 SGHRS and CDR2 YFSETQ.

This clone has only a few counts. The rearrangement links TRBV7-9 to TRBJ1-1, with a weak D call TRBD1 (6 bases). Germline lookup yields CDR1 SEHNR and CDR2 FQNEAQ (reference sequence). This CDR3 spans 14 amino acids. V was pared by 3 bases and J by 0 bases, with 8 bases between. The CDR3 loop is CASSLGQLNTEAFF. As DNA, the CDR3 is TGTGCCAGCAGCTTGGGACAACTGAACACTGAAGCTTTCTTT.

The rearrangement uses TRBV11-3 and TRBJ1-1, with TRBD1 as a possible D gene (5 bases). V gave up 5 bases and J gave up 6 bases, with 13 bases separating them. Germline V gives CDR1 SGHNT, CDR2 YENEEA. CDR3 length equals 13 residues. The DNA of the CDR3 is TGTGCCAGCAGCATGGGAGGGGCCGCTGAAGCTTTCTTT. Amino acids: CASSMGGAAEAFF.

The V and J genes are TRBV19 and TRBJ2-7; 10 nucleotides agree with TRBD1. V shed 3 bases and J 2 bases; nucleotides not matched to a gene: 10. CDR1 and CDR2 (germline): LNHDA, SQIVND (reference sequence). CDR3 length: 17 residues. CDR3 coding DNA: TGTGCCAGTAGTATCGGGGGGCGGGACAGGGGAGCCTACGAGCAGTACTTC. The encoded protein is CASSIGGRDRGAYEQYF.

The chain joins TRBV19 to TRBJ1-5, with 9 bases lining up with TRBD1. The CDR3 spans 15 residues. Germline assignment: CDR1 LNHDA and CDR2 SQIVND (reference sequence). V gave up 2 bases and J gave up 6 bases; unmatched junction bases: 5. The CDR3 region is CASSISGQGRQPQHF. Here the CDR3 DNA reads TGTGCCAGTAGTATATCGGGACAGGGTCGTCAGCCCCAGCATTTT.

The chain employs TRBV11-2 and TRBJ2-1; the match to TRBD2 covers 13 bases. The ends lost 4 bases at V and 8 bases at J; junction bases unmatched: 11. Germline lookup yields CDR1 SGHAT and CDR2 FQNNGV. The CDR3 has 17 amino acids. In nucleotides, the CDR3 is TGTGCCAGCAGCTCTAATACCGGGACTAGCGGGATCGATGAGCAGTTCTTC. Protein sequence: CASSSNTGTSGIDEQFF.

The chain carries TRBV2 and TRBJ2-3; the D gene is possibly TRBD2 (6 bases). The germline gives CDR1 SNHLY, CDR2 FYNNEI. CDR3 length: 15 amino acids. Between the trimmed V and J ends, which lost 6 bases and 2 bases, there was a span of 15 bases. Here the CDR3 reads CASRRLVSPTDTQYF. CDR3 bases: TGTGCCAGCAGGCGACTAGTTTCCCCCACAGATACGCAGTATTTT.

This CDR3 is CASNDPGTANTEAFF. The CDR3 DNA sequence: TGTGCCAGCAACGACCCCGGGACAGCGAACACTGAAGCTTTCTTT. The rearrangement joins TRBV9 to TRBJ1-1; TRBD1 matches 7 bases. Germline-derived CDR1 and CDR2 are SGDLS and YYNGEE. Unmatched junction bases numbered 9, after V lost 6 bases and J lost 1 base. The CDR3 has 15 amino acids.

The V call is TRBV7-9, the J call TRBJ1-2; D is unclear. CDR1 is SEHNR and CDR2 is FQNEAQ in the germline V gene (reference sequence). V lost 10 bases and J lost 7, with 13 bases in between. This CDR3 has 11 residues. The CDR3 DNA sequence: TGTGCCACCCCCGACTCGTTTGGCTACACCTTC. This sequence encodes CATPDSFGYTF.

This chain connects TRBV5-5 to TRBJ1-1; D not certain. Trimming shortened V by 4 bases and J by 2 bases, and 12 bases separated the two germline ends. Germline-derived CDR1 and CDR2 are SGHKS and YYEKEE (reference sequence). The CDR3 covers 14 residues. Here the CDR3 reads CASSPVGLNTEAFF. The CDR3 coding sequence is TGTGCCAGCAGCCCCGTCGGGTTAAACACTGAAGCTTTCTTT.